The rows below give T cell receptor beta chains drawn from one sample of a study of low-dose radiotherapy and immunotherapy resistance in tumors. TCRdb called the reads again in MiXCR, with one record for every CDR3 protein. Among roughly 54,000 distinct CDR3 sequences, 20% to 25% were seen once, and the ten largest hold about 6%. Specimen: PBMCs, collected before treatment. The receptors stem from a male donor with prostate cancer. Both conserved end residues are part of each CDR3. The order of the fields is V gene, CDR3 protein.

TRBV20-1 | CSAHPQVLAGESPDTQYF
TRBV24-1 | CATSDYTLGGSYNEQFF
TRBV7-9 | CASSPGTYNEQFF
TRBV20-1 | CSATRAGEQYF
TRBV20-1 | CSASRGSGSYEQYF
TRBV3-1 | CASSPGLISGNTIYF
TRBV16 | CASSPSGGISFGETQYF
TRBV28 | CASSLWRRGETQYF
TRBV28 | CASTLVGGSNQPQHF
TRBV27 | CATGGVGTEAFF
TRBV3-1 | CASSPTRGGAGANVLTF
TRBV19 | CASTQKMGAGELFF
TRBV7-8 | CASSQTPGYEQFF
TRBV28 | CASSLPGLLAGDTGELFF
TRBV29-1 | CSVQGEAGTDTQYF
TRBV29-1 | CSVLPLAGVLETQYF
TRBV5-1 | CASSLTLSGRGPDTQYF
TRBV28 | CASRPLGTGPPNYGYTF
TRBV6-2/TRBV6-3 | CASSEWGPITGELFF
TRBV20-1 | CSGGTGKETQYF
TRBV7-9 | CASSRDSLYGYTF
TRBV28 | CASSFFGGNEQFF
TRBV20-1 | CSAPLGGTYGYTF
TRBV6-2/TRBV6-3 | CASSEGQGRVWTGELFF
TRBV5-6 | CASRKTGNNYGYTF
TRBV29-1 | CSVRGTGPSGANVLTF
TRBV7-8 | CASSLEREEVQNTGELFF